This T cell receptor beta chain was captured in a study of blood T cell repertoires in COVID-19. Study as a whole: From the United States, Italy and Spain came samples of acute and convalescent COVID-19.

Measured with immunoSEQ multiplex PCR; TCRdb has only the in-frame clones, and not every one. In the table there are approximately 360,000 clones, 85% to 90% of which are singletons. Losses at the gene ends were 1 base for V and 0 bases for J; bases not matched to a gene: 13. Germline V gene lookup returns CDR1 SGHTA and CDR2 FQGTGA. CDR3 length equals 20 residues. This clone was counted a few times. Sequencing was carried out using PBMCs or T cells enriched from blood (not recorded which). The chain is built from TRBV7-3 and TRBJ1-3; 9 bases fit TRBD1. This receptor was taken from a young woman with acute COVID-19. The CDR3 sequence is CASSLKREGQGVFSGNTIYF. For the CDR3, the DNA is TGTGCCAGCAGCTTAAAGCGAGAGGGACAGGGTGTCTTCTCTGGAAACACCATATATTTT. The full variable domain, in which reference TRBV7-3 and TRBJ1-3 provide the parts outside the CDR3, is GAGVSQTPSNKVTEKGKYVELRCDPISGHTALYWYRQSLGQGPEFLIYFQGTGAADDSGLPNDRFFAVRPEGSVSTLKIQRTERGDSAVYLCASSLKREGQGVFSGNTIYFGEGSWLTVV.